These T cell receptor beta chains were read from a single sample in a study of Graves' ophthalmopathy and Graves' hyperthyroidism. From the multiplex PCR reads, TCRdb called clonotypes with MiXCR, one entry per CDR3 protein. The repertoire has fewer than 650,000 distinct CDR3 sequences, approximately 21% of them found once; the top ten carry 7.1%. Source material: peripheral blood. These receptor sequences come from a woman aged 18 to 35 with stable Graves' hyperthyroidism. Some clones in this sample may be carry-over from other donors' samples. CDR3s include the opening cysteine and the closing phenylalanine or tryptophan. Each record gives: V gene, clone size, J gene, D gene, CDR3 DNA, CDR3 protein. The D gene is left open where the match is weak. Where a row states a size, it is once, few, many or the class of an expanded clone; other rows omit it.

TRBV19,-,TRBJ1-1,-,TGTGCCAGTAACAAAGAGAATTCCGTTGAAGCTTTCTTT,CASNKENSVEAFF
TRBV30,many,TRBJ2-5,-,TGTGCCTGGAGTGTTCTAATCCAAGAGACCCAGTACTTC,CAWSVLIQETQYF
TRBV6-1,many,TRBJ2-3,-,TGTGCCAGCAGTGAAGCTCTCACAGGGCGGTCAGATACGCAGTATTTT,CASSEALTGRSDTQYF
TRBV5-1,-,TRBJ2-5,TRBD2,TGCGCCAGCAGCTCCAGCGGGAGGGCCGGTTCGCAAGAGACCCAGTACTTC,CASSSSGRAGSQETQYF
TRBV20-1,-,TRBJ1-5,-,TGCAGTGTGCCCGCCGACAATGGGCAGCCCCAGCATTTT,CSVPADNGQPQHF
TRBV20-1,-,TRBJ1-5,-,TGCAGTGCTAGAGATCGAGGAGGCCGCGGGGGGCAGCCCCAGCATTTT,CSARDRGGRGGQPQHF
TRBV7-2,many,TRBJ2-7,TRBD2,TGTGCCAGCAGCCCCGTAGCGGGAGGGGACTACGAGCAGTACTTC,CASSPVAGGDYEQYF
TRBV30,many,TRBJ2-7,-,TGTGCCTGGAGTGTAGGGTCCTACGAGCAGTACTTC,CAWSVGSYEQYF
TRBV27,-,TRBJ2-7,-,TGTGCCAGCAGCCAGGGCCGCAACGAGCAGTACTTC,CASSQGRNEQYF
TRBV20-1,-,TRBJ1-1,-,TGCAGTGCTAGGGTGTGGGACGATCGCCGCCAGCGAGCTTTCTTT,CSARVWDDRRQRAFF
TRBV6-1,many,TRBJ2-4,TRBD2,TGTGCCAGCAGTGAACGGGCTAGCGGGAGGGCCTTGGCCAAAAACATTAAGTACTTC,CASSERASGRALAKNIKYF
TRBV28,-,TRBJ1-1,-,TGTGCCAGCAGGTCGGGGCAGGGCTGGTTGAACACTGAAGCTTTCTTT,CASRSGQGWLNTEAFF
TRBV28,many,TRBJ1-2,-,TGTGCCAGCACCTCAAGGCCAGGGAGGGTGGTTGGCTACACCTTC,CASTSRPGRVVGYTF
TRBV3-1,many,TRBJ1-2,TRBD1,TGTGCCAGCAGCGATTCTACAGGGGGCGATGGCTACACCTTC,CASSDSTGGDGYTF
TRBV20-1,many,TRBJ1-5,TRBD1,TGCAGTGCCAGGCCGGGACAGGGAGGCCAGCCCCAGCATTTT,CSARPGQGGQPQHF
TRBV11-2,many,TRBJ2-2,TRBD1,TGTGCCAGCAGCAGACCCGGGACAGGGTCCGGGGAGCTGTTTTTT,CASSRPGTGSGELFF
TRBV28,-,TRBJ2-7,-,TGTGCCAGCAGTTTTTTGTCCTGGGGGGAGGACTCCTACGAGCAGTACTTC,CASSFLSWGEDSYEQYF
TRBV6-5,-,TRBJ2-2,TRBD1,TGTGCCAGCAGTCACCCGGGACAGGGTGACACCGGGGAGCTGTTTTTT,CASSHPGQGDTGELFF
TRBV5-1,many,TRBJ1-1,-,TGCGCCAGCAGCTTGGCTGGGGTACACACTGAAGCTTTCTTT,CASSLAGVHTEAFF
TRBV7-6,many,TRBJ2-6,-,TGTGCCAGCAGCCAAGGGGCGGGCGGGGCCAACGTCCTGACTTTC,CASSQGAGGANVLTF
TRBV12-3/TRBV12-4,many,TRBJ2-5,-,TGTGCCAGCAGTGCCAGACAGGAAGAGACCCAGTACTTC,CASSARQEETQYF
TRBV12-3/TRBV12-4,many,TRBJ2-7,TRBD1,TGTGCCAGCAGTCCTGTAGAGGACAGGGAAAAAAACGAGCAGTACTTC,CASSPVEDREKNEQYF
TRBV12-3/TRBV12-4,many,TRBJ1-5,-,TGTGCCAGCAGTCTAAAATGGGCAGGGGATCAGCCCCAGCATTTT,CASSLKWAGDQPQHF
TRBV19,many,TRBJ2-6,-,TGTGCCAGTATGCCACGTTTGGCTGCCGGGGCCAACGTCCTGACTTTC,CASMPRLAAGANVLTF